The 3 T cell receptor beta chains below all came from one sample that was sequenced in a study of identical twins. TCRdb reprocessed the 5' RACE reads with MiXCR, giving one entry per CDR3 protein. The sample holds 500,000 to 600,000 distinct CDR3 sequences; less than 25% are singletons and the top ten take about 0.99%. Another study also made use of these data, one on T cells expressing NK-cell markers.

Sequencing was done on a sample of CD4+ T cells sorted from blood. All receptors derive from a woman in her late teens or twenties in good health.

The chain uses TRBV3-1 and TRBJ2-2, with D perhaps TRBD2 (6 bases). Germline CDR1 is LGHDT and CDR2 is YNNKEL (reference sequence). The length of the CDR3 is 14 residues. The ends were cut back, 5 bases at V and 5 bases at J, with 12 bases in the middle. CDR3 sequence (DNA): TGTGCCAGCAGCGATACAGGACTAACCGGGGAGCTGTTTTTT. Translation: CASSDTGLTGELFF.

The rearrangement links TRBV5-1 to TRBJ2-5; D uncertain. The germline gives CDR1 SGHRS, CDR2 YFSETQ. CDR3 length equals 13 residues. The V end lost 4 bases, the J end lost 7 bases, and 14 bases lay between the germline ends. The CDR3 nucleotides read TGCGCCAGCAGCCCTGAATTTACCGGGACCCAGTACTTC. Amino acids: CASSPEFTGTQYF.

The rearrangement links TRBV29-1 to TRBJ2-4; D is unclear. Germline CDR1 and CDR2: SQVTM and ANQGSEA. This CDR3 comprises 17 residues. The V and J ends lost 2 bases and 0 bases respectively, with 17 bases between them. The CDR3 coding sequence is TGCAGCGTTGAAACACGCCAAGGAACGTTAGCCAAAAACATTCAGTACTTC. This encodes CSVETRQGTLAKNIQYF.